The source of this T cell receptor beta chain is a study of T cells in tuberculosis. Study summary: IGRA-negative adolescents, IGRA-positive adolescents with latent tuberculosis and adults with active tuberculosis formed this South African cohort.

Measured with immunoSEQ multiplex PCR; TCRdb has only the in-frame clones, and not every one. In the table there are tens of thousands of clones, around 90% of which are singletons. Overall study findings and caveats: Samples were chosen by availability of cryopreserved specimens. Smaller distances to GMM-specific TCRs suggested their expansion in active tuberculosis.

This CDR3 is 15 amino acids long. The ends were cut back, 2 bases at V and 4 bases at J, with 13 bases in the middle. Per germline, CDR1 SGHRS and CDR2 YFSETQ. To note about this clone: What it binds is unknown.

Material: PBMCs. This sequence was found in a donor aged 10 to 29 with latent tuberculosis or without tuberculosis infection. Some clones in this sample may be carry-over from other donors' samples. The chain links TRBV5-1 to TRBJ2-1, with TRBD1 as a possible D gene (7 bases). This CDR3 is CASSLGQAGYNEQFF. The CDR3 DNA reads TGCGCCAGCAGCTTAGGACAGGCGGGGTACAATGAGCAGTTCTTC.